This T cell receptor (beta chain) was identified in a study of cytomegalovirus exposure and HLA in healthy donors. Study-level findings and limits: Across HLA loci, a later analysis found differing TCR association rates, with DRB1 most and HLA-C fewest. The study assumed roughly uniform donor sequencing depth for presence/absence analyses.

About this clone itself: What it binds is unknown.

Researchers ran the PCR with 60 Vbeta and 13 Jbeta primers. TCRdb keeps only in-frame clones here, not all; method: immunoSEQ multiplex PCR. The sample's table shows 150,000 or so clones. This CDR3 spans 14 amino acids. V shed 6 bases and J 4 bases; nucleotides not matched to a gene: 7. Germline lookup yields CDR1 MNHNY and CDR2 SVGAGI (reference sequence). Sequences were obtained from PBMCs. The chain employs TRBV6-6 and TRBJ1-2, with 8 bases fitting TRBD1. The source is a woman younger than 30 in good health and CMV-seronegative. CDR3 DNA: TGTGCCAGCAGCCCACCTGACAGGGGCTATGGCTACACCTTC. Amino acids: CASSPPDRGYGYTF.